This is a list of T cell receptor beta chains from one sample in a study of identical twins. Each CDR3 protein is one row after TCRdb ran MiXCR on the 5' RACE reads. The table shows 250,000 or so distinct CDR3 sequences, with approximately 8.3% occurring only once. This sample was also put to use in a study of yellow fever vaccine responses in identical twins.

What was sequenced was CD8+ T cells sorted from blood. The receptors come from a woman aged 18-30 years in good health. Both conserved end residues are part of each CDR3.

V gene: TRBV27; CDR3 protein: CASSLFRTSGNEEEQFF
V gene: TRBV7-9; CDR3 protein: CASSSPRGAGYEQYF
V gene: TRBV3-1; CDR3 protein: CASTPRGLAPDNEQFF
V gene: TRBV15; CDR3 protein: CATSRDRGETQYF
V gene: TRBV2; CDR3 protein: CASMGGPGTASESSYNEQFF
V gene: TRBV4-2; CDR3 protein: CASSQEIAGYEQYF
V gene: TRBV24-1; CDR3 protein: CATSDGTSGGPLPAEQYF
V gene: TRBV7-3; CDR3 protein: CASSSLGGETQYF
V gene: TRBV4-3; CDR3 protein: CASSQDSGDRGLGEQYF
V gene: TRBV7-9; CDR3 protein: CASSLSGFEQFF
V gene: TRBV27; CDR3 protein: CASSDGTGQGLYEQYF
V gene: TRBV4-1; CDR3 protein: CASSQRSTGGSEQFF
V gene: TRBV28; CDR3 protein: CASRNSGQGAFEQYF
V gene: TRBV28; CDR3 protein: CASSLGTGVPYEQYF
V gene: TRBV27; CDR3 protein: CASSSDPTGNYGYTF
V gene: TRBV4-3; CDR3 protein: CASSPGLAGGPGNEQFF
V gene: TRBV20-1; CDR3 protein: CSARDPSGGSDAGELFF
V gene: TRBV29-1; CDR3 protein: CSVRDGSYEQYF
V gene: TRBV20-1; CDR3 protein: CSATTSGSYNEQFF
V gene: TRBV12-3/TRBV12-4; CDR3 protein: CASSFFGAKTYEQYF
V gene: TRBV20-1; CDR3 protein: CSASSSRLAINEQFF
V gene: TRBV4-3; CDR3 protein: CASSQGRQEYNEQFF
V gene: TRBV11-2; CDR3 protein: CASSLGARTKETQYF
V gene: TRBV27; CDR3 protein: CASSSGLTWPNEQFF
V gene: TRBV6-2/TRBV6-3; CDR3 protein: CASRKGTDTGTQYF
V gene: TRBV28; CDR3 protein: CASSLVGDTGELFF